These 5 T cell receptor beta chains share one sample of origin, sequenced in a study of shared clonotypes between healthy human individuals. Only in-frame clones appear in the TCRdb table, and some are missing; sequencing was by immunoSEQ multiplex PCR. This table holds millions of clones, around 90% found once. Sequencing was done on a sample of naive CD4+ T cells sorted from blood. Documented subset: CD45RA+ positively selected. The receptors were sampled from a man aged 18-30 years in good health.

The CDR3 region is CASSDGWLDTQYF. CDR3 bases: TGTGCCAGCAGTGACGGCTGGTTGGATACGCAGTATTTT. The chain has TRBV6-1 and TRBJ2-3, with D uncertain. CDR1 and CDR2 from the germline V gene are MNHNS and SASEGT. The CDR3 spans 13 residues. Trimming removed 3 bases at V and 6 bases at J, with 10 bases between.

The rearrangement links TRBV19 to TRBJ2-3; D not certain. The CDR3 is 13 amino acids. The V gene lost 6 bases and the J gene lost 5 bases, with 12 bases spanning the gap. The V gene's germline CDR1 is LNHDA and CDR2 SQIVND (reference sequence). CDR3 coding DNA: TGTGCCAGTAGCCCGCAGAGAGGAGATACGCAGTATTTT. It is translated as CASSPQRGDTQYF.

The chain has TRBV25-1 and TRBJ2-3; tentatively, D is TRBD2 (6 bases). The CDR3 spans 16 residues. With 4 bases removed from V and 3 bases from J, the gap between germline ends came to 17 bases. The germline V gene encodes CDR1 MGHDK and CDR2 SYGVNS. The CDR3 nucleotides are TGTGCCAGCAGTGCGGGAGTCACAGCGCGGACAGATACGCAGTATTTT. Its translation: CASSAGVTARTDTQYF. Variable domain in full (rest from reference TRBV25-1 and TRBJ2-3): EADIYQTPRYLVIGTGKKITLECSQTMGHDKMYWYQQDPGMELHLIHYSYGVNSTEKGDLSSESTVSRIRTEHFPLTLESARPSHTSQYLCASSAGVTARTDTQYFGPGTRLTVL.

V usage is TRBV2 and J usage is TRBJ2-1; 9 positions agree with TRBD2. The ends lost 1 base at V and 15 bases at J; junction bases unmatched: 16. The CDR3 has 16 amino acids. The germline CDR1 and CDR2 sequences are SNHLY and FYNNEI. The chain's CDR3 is CASSEGAGLATVLGFF. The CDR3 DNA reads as TGTGCCAGCAGTGAAGGGGCTGGACTAGCGACTGTTTTAGGGTTCTTC.

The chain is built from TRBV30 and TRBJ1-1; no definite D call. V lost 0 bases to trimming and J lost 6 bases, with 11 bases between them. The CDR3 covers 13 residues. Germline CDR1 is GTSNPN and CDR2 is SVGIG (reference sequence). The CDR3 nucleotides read TGTGCCTGGAGTGTTGCTTGGGTCGCTGAAGCTTTCTTT. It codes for CAWSVAWVAEAFF.